This is a list of T cell receptor beta chains from one sample in a study of type 1 regulatory T cells. TCRdb itself ran the reads through MiXCR, one entry per CDR3 protein. The table lists some 5,800 distinct CDR3 sequences, under 35% of them singletons. Antigens of these TCRs are unknown. Input material: cultured T cells, either the whole culture or a sorted T cell fraction (not recorded which). Receptors were obtained from a human donor in good health. CDR3s leave out the opening cysteine and the closing phenylalanine or tryptophan. The order of the fields is V gene, J gene, CDR3 protein.

>TRBV19|TRBJ2-3
ASRAGMGTDTQY
>TRBV7-6|TRBJ1-1
ASSLVGAGVGAEAF
>TRBV5-1|TRBJ2-1
ASSRREWYDEQF
>TRBV12-3/TRBV12-4|TRBJ2-7
ASTLTAAYEQY
>TRBV20-1|TRBJ2-7
SASMGGGTVYEQY
>TRBV12-3/TRBV12-4|TRBJ1-2
ASSLMRRTPSGYGYT
>TRBV7-2|TRBJ2-3
ASSSRSYTDTQY
>TRBV5-1|TRBJ1-2
ASSREGDGYT
>TRBV20-1|TRBJ2-1
SATRDSYNEQF
>TRBV7-7|TRBJ2-1
ASGTGAYNEQF
>TRBV5-1|TRBJ2-1
ASSLFNNEQF
>TRBV5-1|TRBJ2-5
ASSLRVQETQY
>TRBV18|TRBJ2-2
ASSPLPTANTGELF
>TRBV20-1|TRBJ2-5
SARAGETQY
>TRBV2|TRBJ1-1
ASSDVSLNTEAF
>TRBV12-3/TRBV12-4|TRBJ1-1
ASTLIAGFAEAF
>TRBV20-1|TRBJ2-1
SARLDFYNEQF
>TRBV9|TRBJ2-3
ASRARAGADTQY
>TRBV3-1|TRBJ1-1
ASSTHHSKAF
>TRBV15|TRBJ2-2
ATSREKTPGPGELF
>TRBV6-6|TRBJ2-7
ASTPIPPLEQY
>TRBV25-1|TRBJ2-3
ASRVNTISGTDTQY
>TRBV5-5|TRBJ2-1
ASSTIAGRASYNEQF
>TRBV20-1|TRBJ2-1
SASSGGWNEQF
>TRBV7-8|TRBJ2-1
ASSFGTTTSYEQF